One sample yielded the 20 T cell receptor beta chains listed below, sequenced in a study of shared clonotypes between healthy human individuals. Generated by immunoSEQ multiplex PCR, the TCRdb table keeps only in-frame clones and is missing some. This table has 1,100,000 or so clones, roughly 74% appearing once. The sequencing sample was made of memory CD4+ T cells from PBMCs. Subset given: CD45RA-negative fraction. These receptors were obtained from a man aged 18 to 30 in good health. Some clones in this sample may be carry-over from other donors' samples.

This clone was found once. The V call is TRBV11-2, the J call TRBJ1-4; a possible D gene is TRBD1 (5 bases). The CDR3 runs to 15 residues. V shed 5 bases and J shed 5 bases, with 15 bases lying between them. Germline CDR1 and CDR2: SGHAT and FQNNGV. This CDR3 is CASSLPGRKNEKLFF. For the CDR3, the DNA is TGTGCCAGCAGCCTTCCAGGGAGGAAAAATGAAAAACTGTTTTTT. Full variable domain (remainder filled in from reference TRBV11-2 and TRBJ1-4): EAGVAQSPRYKIIEKRQSVAFWCNPISGHATLYWYQQILGQGPKLLIQFQNNGVVDDSQLPKDRFSAERLKGVDSTLKIQPAKLEDSAVYLCASSLPGRKNEKLFFGSGTQLSVL.

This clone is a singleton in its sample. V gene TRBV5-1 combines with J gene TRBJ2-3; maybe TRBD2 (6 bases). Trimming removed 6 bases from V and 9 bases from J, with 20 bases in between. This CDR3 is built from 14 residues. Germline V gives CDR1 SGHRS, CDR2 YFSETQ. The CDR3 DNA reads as TGCGCCAGCACCTTCGGGGGAGGCGAAATAACGCAGTATTTT. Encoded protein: CASTFGGGEITQYF.

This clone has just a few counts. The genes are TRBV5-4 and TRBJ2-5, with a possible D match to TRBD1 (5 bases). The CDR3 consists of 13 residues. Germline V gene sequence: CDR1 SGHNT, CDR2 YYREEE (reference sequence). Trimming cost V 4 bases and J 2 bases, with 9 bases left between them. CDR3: CASSLQGQETQYF. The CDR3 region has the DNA TGTGCCAGCAGCCTCCAGGGTCAAGAGACCCAGTACTTC. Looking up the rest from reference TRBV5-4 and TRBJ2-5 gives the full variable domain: ETGVTQSPTHLIKTRGQQVTLRCSSQSGHNTVSWYQQALGQGPQFIFQYYREEENGRGNFPPRFSGLQFPNYSSELNVNALELDDSALYLCASSLQGQETQYFGPGTRLLVL.

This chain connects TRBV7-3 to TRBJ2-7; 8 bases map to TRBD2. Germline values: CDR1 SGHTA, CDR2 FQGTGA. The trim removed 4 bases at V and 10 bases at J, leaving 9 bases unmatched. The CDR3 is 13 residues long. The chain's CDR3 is CASSSNGGDYQYF. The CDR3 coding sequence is TGTGCCAGCAGCTCTAACGGGGGGGATTACCAGTACTTC.

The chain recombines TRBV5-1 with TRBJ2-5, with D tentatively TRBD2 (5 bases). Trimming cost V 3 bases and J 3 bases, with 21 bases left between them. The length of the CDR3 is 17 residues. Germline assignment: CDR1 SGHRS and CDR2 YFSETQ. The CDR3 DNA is TGCGCCAGCAGCTCGGGAATGACCGGAGGAAGGGAAGAGACCCAGTACTTC. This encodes CASSSGMTGGREETQYF. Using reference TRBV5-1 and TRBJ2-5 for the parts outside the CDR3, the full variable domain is KAGVTQTPRYLIKTRGQQVTLSCSPISGHRSVSWYQQTPGQGLQFLFEYFSETQRNKGNFPGRFSGRQFSNSRSEMNVSTLELGDSALYLCASSSGMTGGREETQYFGPGTRLLVL.

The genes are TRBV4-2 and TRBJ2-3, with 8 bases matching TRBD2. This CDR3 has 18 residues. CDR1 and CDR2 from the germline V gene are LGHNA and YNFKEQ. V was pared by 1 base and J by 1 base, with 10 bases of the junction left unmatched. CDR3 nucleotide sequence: TGTGCCAGCAGCCAAGCTCGGGAGCGGGAGAGGGGCACAGATACGCAGTATTTT. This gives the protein CASSQARERERGTDTQYF.

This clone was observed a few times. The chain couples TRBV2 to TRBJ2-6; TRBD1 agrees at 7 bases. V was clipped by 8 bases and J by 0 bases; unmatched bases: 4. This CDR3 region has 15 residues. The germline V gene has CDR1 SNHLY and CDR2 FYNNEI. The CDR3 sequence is CASRDSNSGANVLTF. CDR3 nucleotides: TGTGCCAGCCGGGACAGCAACTCTGGGGCCAACGTCCTGACTTTC.

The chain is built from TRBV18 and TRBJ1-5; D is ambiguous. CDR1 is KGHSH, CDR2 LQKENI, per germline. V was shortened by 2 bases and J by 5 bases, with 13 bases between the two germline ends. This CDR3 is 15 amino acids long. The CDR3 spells CASSPETRIYQPQHF. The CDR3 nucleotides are TGTGCCAGCTCACCAGAGACAAGGATTTATCAGCCCCAGCATTTT.

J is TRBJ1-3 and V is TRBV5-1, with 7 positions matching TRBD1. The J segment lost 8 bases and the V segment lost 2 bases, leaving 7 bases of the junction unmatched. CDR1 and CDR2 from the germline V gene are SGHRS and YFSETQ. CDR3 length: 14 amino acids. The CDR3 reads CASSLQGWEDTIYF. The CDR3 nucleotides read TGCGCCAGCAGCTTACAGGGGTGGGAAGACACCATATATTTT.

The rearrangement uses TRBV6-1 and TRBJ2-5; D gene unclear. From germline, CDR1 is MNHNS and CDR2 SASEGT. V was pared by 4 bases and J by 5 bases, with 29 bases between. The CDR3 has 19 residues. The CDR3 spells CASSALLDGPLTCRETQYF. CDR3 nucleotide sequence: TGTGCCAGCAGTGCGCTCCTTGACGGACCCCTCACTTGCAGGGAGACCCAGTACTTC.

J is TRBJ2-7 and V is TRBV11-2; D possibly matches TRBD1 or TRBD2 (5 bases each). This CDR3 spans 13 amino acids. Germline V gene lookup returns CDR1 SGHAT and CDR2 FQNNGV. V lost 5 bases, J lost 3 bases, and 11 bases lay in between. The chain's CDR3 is CASSATGLYEQYF. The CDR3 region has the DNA TGTGCCAGCAGCGCGACGGGGCTCTACGAGCAGTACTTC.

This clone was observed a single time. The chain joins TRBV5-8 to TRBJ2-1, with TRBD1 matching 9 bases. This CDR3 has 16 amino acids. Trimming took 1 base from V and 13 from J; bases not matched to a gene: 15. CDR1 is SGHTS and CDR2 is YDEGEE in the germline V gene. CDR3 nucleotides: TGTGCCAGCAGCTTGAGTCCCGGGACAGGGTACAATGGCCAGTTCTTC. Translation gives CASSLSPGTGYNGQFF.

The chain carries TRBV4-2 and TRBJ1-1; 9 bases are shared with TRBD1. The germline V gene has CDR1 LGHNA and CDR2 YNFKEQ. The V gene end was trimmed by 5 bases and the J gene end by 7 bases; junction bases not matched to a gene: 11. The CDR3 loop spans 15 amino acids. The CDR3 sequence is CASSTWTGAVGEAFF. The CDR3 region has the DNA TGTGCCAGCAGCACGTGGACAGGGGCAGTGGGTGAAGCTTTCTTT.

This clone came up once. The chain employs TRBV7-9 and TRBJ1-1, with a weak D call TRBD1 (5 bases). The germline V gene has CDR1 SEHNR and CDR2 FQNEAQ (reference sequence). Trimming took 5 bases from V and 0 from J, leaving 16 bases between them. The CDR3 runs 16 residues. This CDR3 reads CASSPGGRQMNTEAFF. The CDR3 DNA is TGTGCCAGCAGCCCAGGAGGAAGACAGATGAACACTGAAGCTTTCTTT.

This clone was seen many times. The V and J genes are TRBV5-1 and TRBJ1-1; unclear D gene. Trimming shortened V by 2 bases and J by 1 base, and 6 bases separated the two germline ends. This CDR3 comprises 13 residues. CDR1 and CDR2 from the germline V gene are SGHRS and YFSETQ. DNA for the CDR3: TGCGCCAGCAGCTTAAACGCGAACACTGAAGCTTTCTTT. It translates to CASSLNANTEAFF.

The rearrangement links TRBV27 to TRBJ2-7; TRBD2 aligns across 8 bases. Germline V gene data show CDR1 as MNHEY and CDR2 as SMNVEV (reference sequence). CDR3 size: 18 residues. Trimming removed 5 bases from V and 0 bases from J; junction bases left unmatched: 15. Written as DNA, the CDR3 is TGTGCCAGCAGTCGATCCCTAACCACTAGCGGAAGCTCCTACGAGCAGTACTTC. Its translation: CASSRSLTTSGSSYEQYF.

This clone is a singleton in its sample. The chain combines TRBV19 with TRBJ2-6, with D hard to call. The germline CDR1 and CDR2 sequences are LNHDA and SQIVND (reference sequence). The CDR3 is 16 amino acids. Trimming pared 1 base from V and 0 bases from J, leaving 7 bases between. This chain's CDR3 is CASSIGGNSGANVLTF. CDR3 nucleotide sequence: TGTGCCAGTAGTATAGGAGGCAACTCTGGGGCCAACGTCCTGACTTTC.

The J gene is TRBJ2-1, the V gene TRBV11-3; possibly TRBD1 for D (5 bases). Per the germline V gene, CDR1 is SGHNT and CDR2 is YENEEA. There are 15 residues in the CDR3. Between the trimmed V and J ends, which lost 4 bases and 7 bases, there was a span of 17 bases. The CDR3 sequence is CASSSNLGAINEQFF. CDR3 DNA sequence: TGTGCCAGCAGCTCAAACTTAGGGGCAATTAATGAGCAGTTCTTC.

The CDR3 spells CSVETGRGETQYF. Written as DNA, the CDR3 is TGCAGCGTTGAGACAGGGCGGGGAGAGACCCAGTACTTC. This chain connects TRBV29-1 to TRBJ2-5; a possible D gene is TRBD1 (7 bases). Deletions cut 3 bases from V and 4 bases from J, with 12 bases between. CDR1 SQVTM and CDR2 ANQGSEA come from the germline V gene. This CDR3 spans 13 amino acids.

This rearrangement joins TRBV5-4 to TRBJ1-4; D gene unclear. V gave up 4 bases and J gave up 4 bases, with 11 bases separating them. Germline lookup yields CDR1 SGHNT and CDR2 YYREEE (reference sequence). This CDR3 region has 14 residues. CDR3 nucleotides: TGTGCCAGCAGCCGGGGAGGGAGTAATGAAAAACTGTTTTTT. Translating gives CASSRGGSNEKLFF.